A single sample gave rise to the 22 T cell receptor beta chains below, sequenced in a study of Tregs in tolerant kidney transplant recipients. Some clones are missing from TCRdb's copy, which holds only in-frame ones; the method was immunoSEQ multiplex PCR. The repertoire holds fewer than 80,000 clones, roughly 98% seen once, with around 0.58% in the top ten. Sample: CD4+ T cells from blood, taken before the transplant. Source of these receptors: a human donor who received a combined kidney and bone marrow transplant.

This clone has only one observation. CDR3 sequence reads: CASRGTAELYYEQYF. CDR3 nucleotides: TGCGCCAGCAGGGGGACAGCCGAGCTTTACTACGAGCAGTACTTC. V is TRBV10-1 and J is TRBJ2-7; TRBD1 matches 7 bases. CDR3 length equals 15 residues. Germline V lookup: CDR1 WNHNN, CDR2 SYGVQD (reference sequence). Trimming cost V 6 bases and J 3 bases; bases outside gene matches: 11.

The V gene is TRBV5-4, the J gene TRBJ2-3; tentative D call: TRBD1 (5 bases). V lost 4 bases to trimming and J lost 4 bases, with 13 bases between them. The V gene's germline CDR1 is SGHNT and CDR2 YYREEE (reference sequence). The CDR3 has 14 amino acids. CDR3 coding DNA: TGTGCCAGCAGCCGGCTCAGGGAAGCAGATACGCAGTATTTT. Its translation: CASSRLREADTQYF.

The rearrangement uses TRBV18 and TRBJ1-3; the match to TRBD1 covers 10 bases. The CDR3 covers 15 residues. Germline CDR1 is KGHSH and CDR2 is LQKENI. Germline trimming cut 5 bases from V and 4 bases from J; bases unmatched to any gene: 5. CDR3 nucleotides: TGTGCCAGCTCAGCCGACAGGGGGCCCGGAAACACCATATATTTT. Its protein product is CASSADRGPGNTIYF.

The chain combines TRBV30 with TRBJ1-4; no definite D call. The length of the CDR3 is 13 residues. The germline V gene has CDR1 GTSNPN and CDR2 SVGIG (reference sequence). Trimming stripped 4 bases from V and 14 bases from J, with 20 bases between. DNA for the CDR3: TGTGCCTGGACCCTCCCTTCCCGGGTCCCCCTGTTTTTT. The encoded protein is CAWTLPSRVPLFF.

This clone was recorded only once. The chain has TRBV7-8 and TRBJ1-5, with TRBD1 matching 7 bases. V lost 2 bases and J lost 6; bases outside the gene matches: 4. Germline values: CDR1 SGHVS, CDR2 FQNEAQ. The CDR3 totals 14 residues. CDR3 loop: CASSLPGGLQPQHF. DNA for the CDR3: TGTGCCAGCAGCTTACCAGGGGGACTTCAGCCCCAGCATTTT.

V and J are TRBV18 and TRBJ2-1; 12 bases are shared with TRBD2. Per germline, CDR1 KGHSH and CDR2 LQKENI. After removal of 3 bases from V and 1 base from J, the junction contained 4 bases not matched to a gene. The CDR3 spans 17 residues. CDR3 region: CASSPPTSGSSYNEQFF. CDR3 nucleotide sequence: TGTGCCAGCTCACCCCCGACTAGCGGGAGTTCCTACAATGAGCAGTTCTTC.

CDR3 region: CASSVLAVDIPQFF. In DNA form, the CDR3 reads TGTGCCAGCAGCGTACTAGCCGTCGATATTCCGCAGTTCTTC. This chain uses TRBV9 with TRBJ2-1; D might be TRBD2 (5 bases). Looked up from germline, CDR1 is SGDLS and CDR2 is YYNGEE. This CDR3 has 14 amino acids. The V gene lost 1 base and the J gene lost 12 bases, with 17 bases spanning the gap.

The chain recombines TRBV19 with TRBJ1-2; D is perhaps TRBD1 (5 bases). CDR1 is LNHDA and CDR2 is SQIVND in the germline V gene (reference sequence). The CDR3 is 13 residues long. The ends were cut back, 6 bases at V and 6 bases at J, with 14 bases in the middle. CDR3 protein: CASSPPGYHGYTF. For the CDR3, the DNA is TGTGCCAGTAGCCCCCCAGGGTATCATGGCTACACCTTC.

The J gene is TRBJ1-1, the V gene TRBV7-9, with 9 bases lining up with TRBD1. The CDR3 covers 13 residues. The ends lost 1 base at V and 8 bases at J; junction bases unmatched: 2. Germline lookup yields CDR1 SEHNR and CDR2 FQNEAQ (reference sequence). CDR3 sequence reads: CASSLGGQGEAFF. As DNA, the CDR3 is TGTGCCAGCAGCTTAGGGGGACAGGGAGAAGCTTTCTTT.

The chain links TRBV10-3 to TRBJ2-7; TRBD2 aligns across 9 bases. Germline CDR1 and CDR2: ENHRY and SYGVKD. The CDR3 sequence is 16 residues long. Trimming took 6 bases from V and 5 from J; bases not matched to a gene: 14. The CDR3 spells CAISGTSRRSKNEQYF. The CDR3, as DNA: TGTGCCATCAGCGGGACTAGCAGGCGCTCAAAGAACGAGCAGTACTTC.

The chain recombines TRBV19 with TRBJ1-1, with D possibly being TRBD1 (5 bases). CDR3 length: 12 amino acids. Germline V gene lookup returns CDR1 LNHDA and CDR2 SQIVND (reference sequence). Trimming pared 7 bases from V and 5 bases from J, leaving 11 bases between. The CDR3 DNA sequence: TGTGCCAGTACGTTCGGGGGAACTGAAGCTTTCTTT. Translation: CASTFGGTEAFF.

The V and J genes are TRBV7-2 and TRBJ2-7; 7 nucleotides line up with TRBD2. V shed 3 bases and J 3 bases; nucleotides not matched to a gene: 2. The CDR3 sequence is 13 residues long. Germline V gene sequence: CDR1 SGHTA, CDR2 FQGNSA. CDR3 sequence reads: CASSLTSFYEQYF. The CDR3 nucleotides are TGTGCCAGCAGCTTGACTAGCTTCTACGAGCAGTACTTC.

The V gene is TRBV11-3, the J gene TRBJ2-5; TRBD1 agrees at 10 bases. CDR3 size: 15 residues. Germline lookup yields CDR1 SGHNT and CDR2 YENEEA. V lost 5 bases, J lost 4 bases, and 7 bases stayed unmatched. CDR3 in amino acids: CASSVGTGVLETQYF. CDR3 bases: TGTGCCAGCAGCGTAGGGACAGGGGTTTTAGAGACCCAGTACTTC.

This CDR3 is CAWRRPGTGNTGELFF. CDR3 DNA: TGTGCCTGGAGGAGACCCGGGACAGGGAACACCGGGGAGCTGTTTTTT. The chain combines TRBV30 with TRBJ2-2, with 8 positions matching TRBD1. The CDR3 contains 16 residues. V trimming: 3 bases; J trimming: 1 base; junction bases outside the gene matches: 7. The germline V gene has CDR1 GTSNPN and CDR2 SVGIG (reference sequence).

The J gene is TRBJ1-1, the V gene TRBV11-3; possibly TRBD1 for D (5 bases). V dropped 5 bases and J dropped 3 bases, with 16 bases sitting between them. This CDR3 spans 15 amino acids. Germline V lookup: CDR1 SGHNT, CDR2 YENEEA. This chain's CDR3 is CASSPPDPGDTEAFF. In DNA, the CDR3 is TGTGCCAGCAGCCCTCCCGACCCGGGGGACACTGAAGCTTTCTTT.

J is TRBJ2-7 and V is TRBV27, with 7 positions matching TRBD1. V lost 6 bases, J lost 3 bases, and 8 bases stayed unmatched. The germline gives CDR1 MNHEY, CDR2 SMNVEV (reference sequence). The CDR3 is 14 amino acids. CDR3 sequence: CASSRTGGHYEQYF. CDR3 nucleotides: TGTGCCAGCAGCAGGACAGGCGGGCACTACGAGCAGTACTTC.

V is TRBV6-4 and J is TRBJ2-2; 7 nucleotides line up with TRBD1. Unmatched junction bases numbered 3, after V lost 2 bases and J lost 0 bases. Germline V lookup: CDR1 MRHNA, CDR2 SNTAGT. This CDR3 spans 16 amino acids. CDR3 residues: CASSDRTGPNTGELFF. The DNA of the CDR3 is TGTGCCAGCAGTGACAGGACAGGCCCGAACACCGGGGAGCTGTTTTTT.

The chain employs TRBV13 and TRBJ1-2; 9 positions agree with TRBD1. CDR3 length: 17 residues. The junction had 17 bases not matched to a gene; V was cut back by 4 bases and J by 8 bases. Germline V gene lookup returns CDR1 PRHDT and CDR2 FYEKMQ (reference sequence). The CDR3 DNA is TGTGCCAGCAGCTCCGCCCGTAGGACAGGGGAAATATGGGGCTACACCTTC. Translation gives CASSSARRTGEIWGYTF.

The rearrangement links TRBV7-9 to TRBJ2-5; TRBD1 matches 10 bases. The CDR3 runs to 16 residues. V shed 2 bases and J 5 bases; nucleotides not matched to a gene: 8. The germline V gene has CDR1 SEHNR and CDR2 FQNEAQ (reference sequence). The CDR3 loop is CASSLRATGGRETQYF. As DNA, the CDR3 is TGTGCCAGCAGCTTAAGAGCGACAGGGGGCCGGGAGACCCAGTACTTC. Using reference TRBV7-9 and TRBJ2-5 for the parts outside the CDR3, the full variable domain is DTGVSQNPRHKITKRGQNVTFRCDPISEHNRLYWYRQTLGQGPEFLTYFQNEAQLEKSRLLSDRFSAERPKGSFSTLEIQRTEQGDSAMYLCASSLRATGGRETQYFGPGTRLLVL.

This rearrangement joins TRBV29-1 to TRBJ2-7, with TRBD1 matching 7 bases. Germline CDR1 reads SQVTM; CDR2 reads ANQGSEA. Unmatched junction bases numbered 6, after V lost 4 bases and J lost 3 bases. This CDR3 has 13 residues. CDR3 sequence: CSVVTGLLYEQYF. The CDR3 nucleotides are TGCAGCGTTGTGACAGGGCTTCTCTACGAGCAGTACTTC.

The gene calls are TRBV6-6 and TRBJ1-4; no firm D call. V lost 2 bases to trimming and J lost 4 bases, with 8 bases between them. Germline V gene sequence: CDR1 MNHNY, CDR2 SVGAGI (reference sequence). The CDR3 contains 14 residues. This chain's CDR3 is CASSYRGFNEKLFF. Written as DNA, the CDR3 is TGTGCCAGCAGTTACAGAGGGTTTAATGAAAAACTGTTTTTT.

This chain links TRBV2 with TRBJ1-2; 8 nucleotides agree with TRBD1. The CDR3 length is 18 residues. From germline, CDR1 is SNHLY and CDR2 FYNNEI. Trimming removed 6 bases from V and 2 bases from J; junction bases left unmatched: 17. The CDR3 region has the DNA TGTGCCAGCAGCGGGGGGTCCCTGCAGGGGGCCCACAACTATGGCTACACCTTC. It codes for CASSGGSLQGAHNYGYTF. The variable domain in full, with the rest retrieved from reference TRBV2 and TRBJ1-2, is EPEVTQTPSHQVTQMGQEVILRCVPISNHLYFYWYRQILGQKVEFLVSFYNNEISEKSEIFDDQFSVERPDGSNFTLKIRSTKLEDSAMYFCASSGGSLQGAHNYGYTFGSGTRLTVV.